This T cell receptor (beta chain) was captured by sequencing in a study of technical replicates of blood from several donors. Here immunoSEQ multiplex PCR was the method, and the copy in TCRdb shows in-frame clones only, minus some. The sample carries approximately 79,000 clones, roughly 91% recorded once. Per the germline V gene, CDR1 is MNHEY and CDR2 is SVGAGI. This CDR3 contains 15 residues. The ends were cut back, 9 bases at V and 0 bases at J, with 18 bases in the middle. This TCR derives from a human donor in good health. Sequenced input: T cells isolated from PBMCs. The chain uses TRBV6-5 and TRBJ2-7; D is perhaps TRBD2 (6 bases). The CDR3 nucleotides are TGTGCCAGTTCTGCTTACCCGGGGGTCTCCTACGAGCAGTACTTC. Translation gives CASSAYPGVSYEQYF.